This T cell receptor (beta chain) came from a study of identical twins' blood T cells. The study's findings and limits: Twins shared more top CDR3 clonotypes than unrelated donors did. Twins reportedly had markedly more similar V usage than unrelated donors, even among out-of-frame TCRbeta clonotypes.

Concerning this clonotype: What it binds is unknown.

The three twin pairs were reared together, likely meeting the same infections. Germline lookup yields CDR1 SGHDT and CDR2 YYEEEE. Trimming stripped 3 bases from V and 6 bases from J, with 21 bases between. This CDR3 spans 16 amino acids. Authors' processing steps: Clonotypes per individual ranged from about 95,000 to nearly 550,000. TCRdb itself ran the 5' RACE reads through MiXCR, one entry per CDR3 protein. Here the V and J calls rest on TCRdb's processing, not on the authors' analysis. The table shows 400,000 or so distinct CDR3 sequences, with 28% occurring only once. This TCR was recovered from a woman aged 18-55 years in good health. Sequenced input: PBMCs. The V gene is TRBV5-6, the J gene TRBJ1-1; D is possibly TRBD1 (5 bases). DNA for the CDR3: TGTGCCAGCAGCTCGTGGGGTGGGGGAGCCCATCCTGAAGCTTTCTTT. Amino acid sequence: CASSSWGGGAHPEAFF.